This TCR beta chain was retrieved from a study of technical replicates of blood from a few donors. Germline values: CDR1 SGHNT, CDR2 YYREEE (reference sequence). The CDR3 is 15 residues long. The V gene lost 4 bases and the J gene lost 0 bases, with 13 bases spanning the gap. The repertoire was sequenced with immunoSEQ multiplex PCR; TCRdb's copy has only in-frame clones and lacks some. The table lists about 88,000 clones, around 90% of them singletons. The chain joins TRBV5-4 to TRBJ1-2; D remains ambiguous. Material for sequencing was T cells isolated from PBMCs. The sequence was obtained from a human donor in good health. CDR3 DNA: TGTGCCAGCAGCCCGGCCGGGAGGTCTAACTATGGCTACACCTTC. It specifies CASSPAGRSNYGYTF.